This T cell receptor (beta chain) came from a study of response to subunit inactivated influenza vaccine. Study-level results: A suggestion made by the authors is that each seasonal influenza vaccination recruits few new T cells.

CDR1 and CDR2 (germline): MDHEN, SYDVKM. The V and J ends lost 7 bases and 0 bases, in that order; junction bases with no gene match: 10. There are 16 residues in the CDR3. Points on this clonotype: No antigen is known for it.

TCRdb re-derived calls from the RT-PCR reads in MiXCR, one entry per CDR3 protein. The data contain about 780,000 distinct CDR3 sequences, approximately 17% of them singletons. This TCR derives from a middle-aged man who received an inactivated influenza vaccine. The chain combines TRBV28 with TRBJ2-7; 9 positions match TRBD2. This specimen consisted of PBMCs from blood, obtained around 5 days after vaccination. CDR3 in amino acids: CASIPMGTSNSYEQYF. The DNA for the CDR3 is TGTGCCAGCATTCCCATGGGGACTAGCAACTCCTACGAGCAGTACTTC.